The sequence of this TCR beta chain was determined in a study of blood T cell repertoires in COVID-19. Overall study context: The United States, Italy and Spain provided the acute and convalescent COVID-19 samples.

Per the original data handling: Amplification with reference gene primers provided the estimates of nucleated cell counts. This table comes from immunoSEQ multiplex PCR, and its TCRdb copy is limited to in-frame clones, with some not included. V and J calls and clone size are given by that table; D and trimming were obtained from the DNA. The sample lists 150,000 to 180,000 clones, about 89% seen once, with 0.5% to 0.6% in the top ten. V was clipped by 1 base and J by 5 bases; unmatched bases: 6. The germline V gene has CDR1 MNHNS and CDR2 SASEGT. The CDR3 consists of 15 residues. Sequenced sample: peripheral blood. The J gene is TRBJ1-2, the V gene TRBV6-1; 8 bases are a match to TRBD1. The source is a man aged 50-59 years with acute or convalescent COVID-19. The CDR3 nucleotides read TGTGCCAGCAGTGAAGGGGCAGGGGGCTGGTATGGCTACACCTTC. The encoded protein is CASSEGAGGWYGYTF.